This T cell receptor (beta chain) comes out of a study of shared clonotypes between healthy human individuals (dated by TCRdb to the early 2020s). At the level of the whole study: A couple of women and three men aged 18 to 49 years were included in the cohort. Different laboratories and diverse techniques were used to prepare libraries and sequence TCR repertoires, to increase sequencing depth and limit assay-specific biases. Per donor, leukapheresis produced somewhere between about 0.94 and 8.9 billion PBMCs. To estimate repertoire size and how much clonotype sharing occurs between individuals, the study deeply sequenced the blood TCR repertoires of about five healthy adults. Per donor, three plates each were used for CD4 naive and CD4 memory, two for CD8 naive, and one for CD8 memory. Here is what the overall study found, with its caveats: Only blood was sampled, and tissue TCR repertoires likely differ from those in blood. Compared with non-shared clonotypes, the clonotypes found in all four sorted-subset donors had higher generation probabilities. Pairwise subsampling led to the expectation that sequencing depth would affect the degree of clonotype sharing among donors. Because the study included a small number of donors, the genetic and exposure-history diversity represented was limited. When a handful of donors were compared, the shared fraction of clonotypes was roughly 4.8% for naive CD4, about 4% for naive CD8, roughly 2.3% for memory CD4, and about 0.36% for memory CD8. Even with the large sequencing depth, rarefaction of the sorted-subset datasets indicated that sequencing was incomplete. Estimated clonotype richness was generally larger for naive than for memory subsets.

Using the deep immunoSEQ assay, TCR CDR3 regions were amplified from genomic DNA by multiplex PCR. For each cell subset, the extracted genomic DNA was distributed evenly across all wells of several immunoSEQ 96-well plates, and each plate served as one replicate. For sorted subsets, each replicate PCR was loaded with approximately 0.2 ug genomic DNA, equivalent to 25,000 to 35,000 T cell genomes. The purified libraries were quantified using a Qubit 3.0 fluorometer, sized with a Bioanalyzer 2100, and then quantified again using the KAPA Library Quantification kit. Every immunoSEQ 96-well plate was sequenced on a dedicated single-read 150-cycle Illumina NextSeq 550 flow cell. The paper's data handling went like this. Because only junctional sequences without quality scores were contained in the immunoSEQ output, filtering matching that applied to full-length reads could not be performed. Sequences were annotated with PyIR, a Python wrapper for IgBLAST v1.9, and V/J genes and CDR3 were assigned using IMGT germline references. Any read was removed if the V/J assignment was weak (E-value above 1e-6), the CDR3 was missing, or the read contained stop codons, out-of-frame junctions, or ambiguous translated residues. V3J clonotypes were defined as sequences sharing the same inferred V gene, J gene, and CDR3 amino acid sequence. Percentage overlap between repertoires was calculated by dividing the number of shared unique clonotypes by the size of the smaller repertoire. Richness of each repertoire was evaluated using RTK rarefaction, the Chao1 estimator, and Recon v2.1 estimates of unobserved clonotypes. Generation probabilities for all TCRbeta clonotypes obtained by the gDNA method from a handful of donors were computed using OLGA. TCRdb took this table from immuneACCESS and kept in-frame rearrangements with V and J called. Such tables lack part of the clones; where checked against another copy, unresolved V genes explain under half of the gap, and the rest is unexplained. D and trimming were read from the DNA, whereas the V and J calls and clone size are those reported in that table. For this sample there are about 2 million clones; roughly 94% appear just once. Roughly 0.13% of the sample comes from the top ten.

The donors were healthy, HIV-negative adults with no recently reported acute infections or vaccinations. All donors were Caucasian adults living in Nashville, Tennessee, USA. CD4+ T cells were enriched through magnetic negative selection, after which naive cells were positively selected on CD45RA and the remaining negative fraction served as the memory subset. Blood was collected by leukapheresis, and PBMCs were isolated by Ficoll-Histopaque density gradient centrifugation and then cryopreserved in liquid nitrogen vapor phase. Analytical flow cytometry was used to check the purity and quantity of every magnetically sorted T cell population. Genomic DNA was isolated from every sorted fraction and measured by UV absorbance on a Nanodrop 2000c. As regards this clone: The antigen this receptor binds is unknown. One base away there is no much larger clone; base qualities are not given.

From its cysteine to its phenylalanine, the CDR3 spans 15 amino acids. Only CDR3 DNA is held: 45 bases, read in frame from base 1. CDR1 and CDR2, per the germline V gene, are MNHNS and SASEGT. Here V drops 5 bases and J drops 5 bases, and the junction holds 9 bases not matched to any gene. This sequence was found in a man aged 18 to 29 in good health. The sample comprised naive CD4+ T cells sorted from blood. The sample's cell subset or site label is to be understood as: CD45RA+ positively selected. The chain is assembled from TRBV6-1 and TRBJ2-3, and 8 bases in between align with TRBD2. CDR3 reads: CASSTTGGGLDTQYF. The sequenced DNA is TGTGCCAGCAGTACTACCGGGGGGGGTTTAGATACGCAGTATTTT.